The 27 T cell receptor beta chains below all came from one sample that was sequenced in a study of blood T cells in healthy people across ages. A sample-barcoded 5' primer and a J-beta primer mix were used in a second PCR of roughly 6 to 11 cycles. TCRdb recomputed calls from the 5' RACE reads with MiXCR, one row per CDR3 protein. Here the sample spans some 700,000 distinct CDR3 sequences, about a fifth being singletons. Input material: blood. These TCRs come from a man aged 70-80 years in good health.

The chain couples TRBV7-2 to TRBJ2-2; 7 nucleotides agree with TRBD2. Germline CDR1 SGHTA, CDR2 FQGNSA. J was trimmed by 5 bases and V by 5 bases; bases with no gene match: 11. The CDR3 spans 16 residues. The CDR3 DNA follows: TGTGCCAGCAGCGTCTCCGGGACTACCACAACCGGGGAGCTGTTTTTT. Amino acids: CASSVSGTTTTGELFF.

This clonotype has only a few counts. This chain uses TRBV12-3 or TRBV12-4 with TRBJ2-1; 8 bases are a match to TRBD1. The DNA end is a closer match to TRBJ2-5, so the J assignment may be wrong. This CDR3 region has 15 residues. The CDR3 DNA reads TGTGCCAGCAGATACGGGACAGGCAGCCTAGGGGCCCAGTACTTC. It yields the protein CASRYGTGSLGAQYF.

The chain is built from TRBV12-3 or TRBV12-4 and TRBJ2-5; 8 nucleotides align to TRBD1. The DNA end is a closer match to TRBJ2-7, so the J assignment may be wrong. The CDR3 has 14 amino acids. The CDR3 sequence: CASSLQGALYEQYF. DNA of the CDR3: TGTGCCAGCAGTTTGCAGGGGGCTTTATACGAGCAGTACTTC.

The V and J genes are TRBV20-1 and TRBJ2-5, with a tentative D call TRBD2 (5 bases). The CDR3 spans 14 residues. V lost 0 bases and J 9 bases, leaving 17 bases between the germline ends. Germline lookup yields CDR1 DFQATT and CDR2 SNEGSKA (reference sequence). CDR3 loop: CSARDRAPSGAQYF. The CDR3 DNA is TGCAGTGCTAGAGATCGAGCCCCCTCCGGGGCCCAGTACTTC.

The rearrangement links TRBV27 to TRBJ2-4; 11 bases are shared with TRBD2. The CDR3 sequence is 13 residues long. V trimming: 8 bases; J trimming: 5 bases; junction bases outside the gene matches: 2. Germline assignment: CDR1 MNHEY and CDR2 SMNVEV (reference sequence). DNA for the CDR3: TGTGCCAGCCGGGGACTAGCGGAAAACATTCAGTACTTC. Translated, it gives CASRGLAENIQYF.

In this sample, this clonotype turned up a few times. The V call is TRBV11-3, the J call TRBJ2-4; 11 bases align to TRBD1. CDR1 and CDR2 (germline): SGHNT, YENEEA. CDR3 length: 12 residues. V lost 5 bases to trimming and J lost 13 bases; unmatched junction nucleotides: 4. The CDR3 nucleotides are TGTGCCAGCAGCCGGGACAGGGGGGACCAGTACTTC. This sequence encodes CASSRDRGDQYF.

Points on this clonotype: Germline and junction disagree at one end, which may indicate a read error. The chain uses TRBV7-2 and TRBJ1-1, with 9 nucleotides matching TRBD1. CDR3 size: 16 residues. Germline values: CDR1 SGHTA, CDR2 FQGNSA. The CDR3 bases are TGTGCCAGCAGCTGGGGGGTAGGACAGGGGAGCACTGAGGCTTTCTTT. Its translation: CASSWGVGQGSTEAFF.

The genes are TRBV27 and TRBJ2-5; no clear D gene. CDR3 size: 15 residues. Trimming stripped 6 bases from V and 4 bases from J, with 18 bases between. The V gene's germline CDR1 is MNHEY and CDR2 SMNVEV (reference sequence). CDR3 amino acids: CASSTSFGLGETQYF. CDR3 nucleotide sequence: TGTGCCAGCAGCACCTCATTCGGCCTCGGAGAGACCCAGTACTTC.

Regarding this clonotype: Mismatch with germline at one junction end may stem from a read error. The genes are TRBV5-1 and TRBJ2-1; 9 bases map to TRBD2. The length of the CDR3 is 16 residues. Germline V gene lookup returns CDR1 SGHRS and CDR2 YFSETQ. The CDR3 here is CTSSSLIAGANNEQFF. In nucleotides, the CDR3 is TGCACCAGCAGCTCCCTAATAGCGGGGGCGAACAATGAGCAGTTCTTC.

The rearrangement joins TRBV6-2 or TRBV6-3 to TRBJ2-1, with D perhaps matching TRBD1 (6 bases). The CDR3 runs 12 residues. Per germline, CDR1 MNHEY and CDR2 SVGEGT. With 4 bases removed from V and 8 bases from J, the gap between germline ends came to 9 bases. CDR3 nucleotide sequence: TGTGCCAGCAGTTCGTGGACAGATGAGCAGTTCTTC. It translates to CASSSWTDEQFF.

Worth noting for this clonotype: An end of the junction differs from the germline gene, which may be a read error. The chain uses TRBV11-2 and TRBJ1-6; TRBD1 agrees at 8 bases. The CDR3 covers 14 residues. Germline CDR1 is SGHAT and CDR2 is FQNNGV. The CDR3 reads CASRRQGYNPPLHF. In nucleotides, the CDR3 is TGTGCCAGCAGACGACAGGGGTATAATCCACCCCTCCACTTT.

This clonotype was seen a handful of times. The genes are TRBV12-3 or TRBV12-4 and TRBJ1-2; 7 bases are shared with TRBD1. The CDR3 has 14 amino acids. Trimming cost V 6 bases and J 5 bases; bases outside gene matches: 9. The CDR3 DNA reads TGTGCCAGCAGAAACGACAGGGCCGGGTATGGCTACACCTTC. It codes for CASRNDRAGYGYTF.

The sample holds a few counts of this clonotype. The rearrangement links TRBV3-1 to TRBJ2-5, with 8 positions matching TRBD2. The CDR3 has 14 amino acids. Germline values: CDR1 LGHDT, CDR2 YNNKEL (reference sequence). With V trimmed by 4 bases and J by 5 bases, 6 bases remained unmatched. CDR3 sequence reads: CASSPRTSWETQYF. CDR3 bases: TGTGCCAGCAGCCCTAGGACTAGCTGGGAGACCCAGTACTTC.

The chain joins TRBV18 to TRBJ1-6; D perhaps matches TRBD1 (6 bases). The CDR3 is 15 residues long. CDR1 is KGHSH and CDR2 is LQKENI in the germline V gene. Trimming removed 3 bases at V and 4 bases at J, with 10 bases between. The CDR3 region has the DNA TGTGCCAGCTCACCTGGACAGCCTTATAATTCACCCCTCCACTTT. Amino acid sequence: CASSPGQPYNSPLHF. Supplemented by reference TRBV18 and TRBJ1-6, the full variable domain reads NAGVMQNPRHLVRRRGQEARLRCSPMKGHSHVYWYRQLPEEGLKFMVYLQKENIIDESGMPKERFSAEFPKEGPSILRIQQVVRGDSAAYFCASSPGQPYNSPLHFGNGTRLTVT.

The chain joins TRBV20-1 to TRBJ1-1; 9 bases fit TRBD1. This CDR3 is built from 12 residues. The V segment lost 5 bases and the J segment 12 bases; nucleotides outside the gene matches: 10. Germline CDR1 DFQATT, CDR2 SNEGSKA (reference sequence). The CDR3 DNA follows: TGCAGTGCTTCCACCGGGACAGGGATTACTTTCTTT. Translating it yields CSASTGTGITFF.

The genes are TRBV20-1 and TRBJ2-3, with 7 bases matching TRBD2. The CDR3 runs 14 residues. After removal of 0 bases from V and 5 bases from J, the junction contained 5 bases not matched to a gene. CDR1 DFQATT and CDR2 SNEGSKA come from the germline V gene (reference sequence). The CDR3 spells CSARDPIAGDTQYF. CDR3 DNA sequence: TGCAGTGCTAGAGACCCGATAGCGGGAGATACGCAGTATTTT.

To note about this clonotype: One junction end disagrees with the germline gene, perhaps due to a read error. V gene TRBV12-3 or TRBV12-4 combines with J gene TRBJ2-5; 10 positions match TRBD2. This CDR3 region has 16 residues. CDR3 loop: CASSLFLAGVGETRYF. The CDR3 DNA is TGTGCCAGCAGTTTATTCCTAGCGGGAGTTGGAGAGACCCGGTACTTC.

V and J are TRBV2 and TRBJ2-5; 7 nucleotides align to TRBD1. The last part of the DNA fits TRBJ2-1 better; the J call may be wrong. CDR1 and CDR2 from the germline V gene are SNHLY and FYNNEI. CDR3 size: 13 residues. In nucleotides, the CDR3 is TGTGCCAGCAGGACAAACAGGGGCGATGAGCAGTTCTTC. Its protein is CASRTNRGDEQFF.

This clonotype has a handful of counts. The rearrangement links TRBV6-2 or TRBV6-3 to TRBJ2-5; D might be TRBD2 (6 bases). Germline values: CDR1 MNHEY, CDR2 SVGEGT. Trimming stripped 8 bases from V and 6 bases from J, with 16 bases between. The length of the CDR3 is 13 residues. CDR3 in DNA: TGTGCCAGCCTTCGACTAGGGACGAAGACCCAGTACTTC. Its protein product is CASLRLGTKTQYF.

This clonotype was observed a few times. The J gene is TRBJ2-1, the V gene TRBV6-2 or TRBV6-3, with 9 bases lining up with TRBD2. The CDR3 is made up of 13 amino acids. The germline CDR1 and CDR2 sequences are MNHEY and SVGEGT. J gave up 4 bases and V 7 bases, and 2 bases lay outside the gene matches. The CDR3, as DNA: TGTGCCAGCAAGGCGGGAGGGTACAATGAGCAGTTCTTC. Translating it yields CASKAGGYNEQFF.

Only a few counts were recorded for this clonotype. This clone may be a read error of a much larger clone one base away. The chain recombines TRBV5-5 with TRBJ1-2; D might be TRBD1 (6 bases). The CDR3 extends over 16 amino acids. Germline values: CDR1 SGHKS, CDR2 YYEKEE (reference sequence). The CDR3 loop is CAGSLGMRAGANGYTF. As DNA, the CDR3 is TGTGCCGGCAGCTTGGGCATGAGGGCGGGGGCAAATGGCTACACCTTC.

This clonotype appeared many times. The chain uses TRBV7-2 and TRBJ2-5, with TRBD1 identical over 9 bases. CDR1 and CDR2 (germline): SGHTA, FQGNSA. The CDR3 is 16 amino acids. The J segment lost 2 bases and the V segment lost 5 bases, leaving 9 bases of the junction unmatched. The DNA of the CDR3 is TGTGCCAGCAGCCAAGGGACAGGGATGGGGCAAGAGACCCAGTACTTC. Its translation: CASSQGTGMGQETQYF.

The chain is built from TRBV20-1 and TRBJ2-3; 12 nucleotides match TRBD2. CDR3 length: 18 amino acids. Germline loops: CDR1 DFQATT, CDR2 SNEGSKA (reference sequence). V trimming: 0 bases; J trimming: 3 bases; junction bases outside the gene matches: 10. CDR3 in amino acids: CSARERLPTSGRTDTQYF. The CDR3 DNA reads TGCAGTGCTAGAGAAAGACTTCCGACTAGCGGGAGAACAGATACGCAGTATTTT.

This clonotype was detected a few times. This chain uses TRBV5-1 with TRBJ2-5; D might be TRBD2 (6 bases). Judging by the DNA end, TRBJ2-7 fits better; the J call may be wrong. Germline V gene data show CDR1 as SGHRS and CDR2 as YFSETQ. The CDR3 length is 14 residues. As DNA, the CDR3 is TGCGCCAGCAGCCCCCCCGGGGGATCGGACGAGCAGTACTTC. It encodes CASSPPGGSDEQYF.

V and J are TRBV15 and TRBJ1-4, with D maybe TRBD1 (5 bases). V lost 1 base and J lost 7, with 16 bases in between. Germline V gene data show CDR1 as LNHNV and CDR2 as YYDKDF (reference sequence). The CDR3 extends over 16 amino acids. The CDR3 region is CATSRARVGQAEKLFF. In DNA form, the CDR3 reads TGTGCCACCAGCAGAGCCAGGGTCGGCCAGGCTGAAAAACTGTTTTTT.

This clonotype has just a few counts. This chain connects TRBV6-1 to TRBJ1-4; maybe TRBD1 (6 bases). Deletions cut 2 bases from V and 8 bases from J, with 12 bases between. The CDR3 has 14 residues. In germline, CDR1 is MNHNS, CDR2 SASEGT. CDR3 sequence reads: CASSEQGQGEKLFF. CDR3 sequence (DNA): TGTGCCAGCAGTGAACAGGGGCAAGGCGAAAAACTGTTTTTT.

This clonotype was counted between two and nine times. The chain employs TRBV20-1 and TRBJ1-4, with 9 bases that match TRBD1. The junction had 10 bases not matched to a gene; V was cut back by 5 bases and J by 0 bases. Per the germline V gene, CDR1 is DFQATT and CDR2 is SNEGSKA (reference sequence). The CDR3 has 17 amino acids. CDR3 amino acids: CSAPPGTGFSTNEKLFF. In DNA, the CDR3 is TGCAGTGCTCCTCCCGGGACAGGGTTCTCAACTAATGAAAAACTGTTTTTT.